The present T cell receptor beta chain was sequenced within a study of blood T cell repertoires in COVID-19. Study context: Samples taken during acute and convalescent COVID-19 were collected in the United States, Italy and Spain. From T cells, B-cell-depleted T cells, or PBMCs came the material, which was cDNA or gDNA.

From germline, CDR1 is MRHNA and CDR2 SNTAGT. Unmatched junction bases numbered 14, after V lost 6 bases and J lost 12 bases. The CDR3 is 16 residues long. Original data processing: Amplifying reference gene primers gave estimates of nucleated cell counts. Profiled with immunoSEQ multiplex PCR; TCRdb holds only in-frame clones, not every one. V and J calls and clone size are those listed in that table; D and trimming were worked out from the DNA. The repertoire holds roughly 150,000 clones, with approximately 91% as singletons. The receptor was derived from a young man with acute or convalescent COVID-19. Sequencing was carried out using peripheral blood. The chain uses TRBV6-4 and TRBJ1-6; 10 nucleotides match TRBD1. CDR3 coding DNA: TGTGCCAGCAGCGCTCAGGGGGGACAGGGGTCAAAACCCCTCCACTTT. Translated, it gives CASSAQGGQGSKPLHF.